This T cell receptor (beta chain) was captured by sequencing in a study of Ad26.COV2.S vaccination and SARS-CoV-2 variants. Study-level results: Following vaccination, spike-specific CD8+ and CD4+ T cell responses reportedly exhibited substantial breadth.

The method was immunoSEQ multiplex PCR; TCRdb's version includes in-frame clones alone and lacks a portion of them. Among 350,000 to 600,000 clones listed, nearly 90% were seen once. In the case of this clone: The antigen is undetermined. At one of its ends the junction is not consistent with the germline gene, which may arise from a read error.

Indicated treatment: some 19 received Ad26.COV2.S at low or high dose, single or two shots; 5 received placebo; per-sample allocation not given. Collection of samples fell on day 63 after the first vaccine or placebo injection. The V gene's germline CDR1 is SSHAT and CDR2 FNYEAQ (reference sequence). The CDR3 is 13 amino acids. Sequenced material: peripheral blood, taken in a trial of Ad26.COV2.S vaccine versus placebo. This TCR came from a person between 18 and 65 years old who received the Ad26.COV2.S COVID-19 vaccine or a placebo. This sequence joins TRBV7-7 and TRBJ2-2; D gene ambiguous. The CDR3 DNA follows: TGTGCTAGCAGCTTAGTCCTGACCGGGGAGCTGTTTTTT. Translation gives CASSLVLTGELFF. Full variable domain (missing parts from reference TRBV7-7 and TRBJ2-2): GAGVSQSPRYKVTKRGQDVTLRCDPISSHATLYWYQQALGQGPEFLTYFNYEAQPDKSGLPSDRFSAERPEGSISTLTIQRTEQRDSAMYRCASSLVLTGELFFGEGSRLTVL.